Listed below are T cell receptor beta chains from one sample, sequenced in a study of cytotoxic CD8 clonotypes in ibrutinib-treated CLL. Generated by immunoSEQ multiplex PCR, the TCRdb table keeps only in-frame clones and is missing some. Of over 14,000 clones detected, under 75% appear once; the ten largest clones hold 5% to 7%. This specimen was PBMCs, taken before ibrutinib treatment. The receptors originated from a human donor with chronic lymphocytic leukemia. Each CDR3 is given with its conserved first and last residue. D genes are given only for firm matches. Size values are once, few and many counts, or a class for expanded clones, and some rows have none.

d_call	j_call	clone_size	v_call	cdr3_nt	cdr3_aa
.	TRBJ2-5	.	TRBV2	TGTGCCAGCAGTGGGGGTGGGACCCAGTACTTC	CASSGGGTQYF
.	TRBJ2-3	.	TRBV5-6	TGTGCCAGCAGCTACCGGGGCACAGATACGCAGTATTTT	CASSYRGTDTQYF
.	TRBJ2-3	.	TRBV7-2	TGTGCCAGCAGCTCCCAGCGGAGCACAGATACGCAGTATTTT	CASSSQRSTDTQYF
TRBD1	TRBJ2-7	.	TRBV28	TGTGCCAGCAGTTCCTCGGCGGACAGGGGCTCCTACGAGCAGTACTTC	CASSSSADRGSYEQYF
.	TRBJ1-4	.	TRBV10-3	TGTGCCATCAGGGACAGTTTAGGGGAAAAACTGTTTTTT	CAIRDSLGEKLFF
.	TRBJ2-1	.	TRBV7-9	TGTGCCAGCAGCTTAGCGGTATCGGGGGATAGCGATGAGCAGTTCTTC	CASSLAVSGDSDEQFF
.	TRBJ2-3	few	TRBV7-7	TGTGCTAGCAGCTTAGGGGTAGGAAGCACAGATACGCAGTATTTT	CASSLGVGSTDTQYF
.	TRBJ1-2	.	TRBV21-1	TGTGCCAGCAGCAAAGAGCCCCCCCCCGAGTATGGCTACACCTTC	CASSKEPPPEYGYTF
.	TRBJ1-5	.	TRBV7-8	TGTGCCAGCAGCCCCGGACTGTGGCACAATCAGCCCCAGCATTTT	CASSPGLWHNQPQHF
TRBD2	TRBJ2-7	once	TRBV20-1	TGCAGTGCTAGCCGGGGGGTCGAGCAGTACTTC	CSASRGVEQYF
TRBD1	TRBJ2-7	.	TRBV11-1	TGTGCCAGCAGCCCCCCAGGGGGCCGGTCCTACGAGCAGTACTTC	CASSPPGGRSYEQYF
TRBD1	TRBJ1-5	.	TRBV9	TGTGCCAGCAGCCCAGGGGGACAGGGGTGGGGTCAGCCCCAGCATTTT	CASSPGGQGWGQPQHF
.	TRBJ2-1	.	TRBV19	TGTGCCAGTTCCAGGACCGGGGGCTCCTACAATGAGCAGTTCTTC	CASSRTGGSYNEQFF
.	TRBJ2-1	.	TRBV27	TGTGCCAGCAGTTTATCAGGCTCCACCTACAATGAGCAGTTCTTC	CASSLSGSTYNEQFF
.	TRBJ2-1	once	TRBV19	TGTGCCAGTAGCATTCAAGCGTCAGACAATGAGCAGTTCTTC	CASSIQASDNEQFF
TRBD1	TRBJ1-5	.	TRBV6-6	TGTGCCAGCAGTACTCAGGGGGCAAGTAATCAGCCCCAGCATTTT	CASSTQGASNQPQHF
.	TRBJ1-4	.	TRBV19	TGTGCCAGTACCCCCGGGGCGCCTGGTGAAAAACTGTTTTTT	CASTPGAPGEKLFF
.	TRBJ2-3	.	TRBV28	TGTGCCACCCCACCGCCGCACCAGTATTTT	CATPPPHQYF
.	TRBJ2-2	.	TRBV18	TGTGCCAGCTCACCAGCCGGAGCGAACACCGGGGAGCTGTTTTTT	CASSPAGANTGELFF
.	TRBJ2-3	.	TRBV4-3	TGCGCCAGCAGCCAAGATGGTGGGCCCAGCACAGATACGCAGTATTTT	CASSQDGGPSTDTQYF
TRBD2	TRBJ2-1	.	TRBV5-4	TGTGCCAGCAGCCCCGGGACTAGCGGGAGACGGTCCTACAATGAGCAGTTCTTC	CASSPGTSGRRSYNEQFF
TRBD2	TRBJ2-6	once	TRBV9	TGTGCCAGCAGCGTAGCCTTAGCGGGAGGGGCTGGGGCCAACGTCCTGACTTTC	CASSVALAGGAGANVLTF
.	TRBJ1-5	few	TRBV6-6	TGTGCCAGCAGTCCGGGGGGTGCCAATCAGCCCCAGCATTTT	CASSPGGANQPQHF
TRBD1	TRBJ1-3	few	TRBV4-2	TGTGCCAGCAGCCAAGAGGGACAGGCGCAAGGGACCATATATTTT	CASSQEGQAQGTIYF
.	TRBJ1-1	.	TRBV28	TGTGCCAGCAGTTTCATCCCGGCCGGACTTGTCACTGAAGCTTTCTTT	CASSFIPAGLVTEAFF
TRBD1	TRBJ2-2	.	TRBV14	TGTGCCAGCAGCCCTATGGCGGGACAGGGCTACACCGGGGAGCTGTTTTTT	CASSPMAGQGYTGELFF
.	TRBJ2-7	.	TRBV9	TGTGCCAGCAGCCCCGGGTCCCCCGGGTACGAGCAGTACTTC	CASSPGSPGYEQYF
.	TRBJ2-7	few	TRBV4-2	TGTGCCAGCAGCCACTGGGGCTACGAGCAGTACTTC	CASSHWGYEQYF
.	TRBJ1-3	.	TRBV15	TGTGCCACCAGCAGAGATAGGGCAGGCCCCTCTGGAAACACCATATATTTT	CATSRDRAGPSGNTIYF
.	TRBJ1-5	.	TRBV5-5	TGTGCCAGCAGCTTGGATGGGCAGCCCCAGCATTTT	CASSLDGQPQHF
TRBD2	TRBJ2-1	.	TRBV11-3	TGTGCCAGCAGCCCCCACCCGGGAGGCGACAATGAGCAGTTCTTC	CASSPHPGGDNEQFF
.	TRBJ1-2	.	TRBV27	TGTGCCAGCAGTTGGAGGCCAAACTATGGCTACACCTTC	CASSWRPNYGYTF
TRBD1	TRBJ2-3	.	TRBV7-2	TGTGCCAGCAGCTTAAGGGGACAGGGCCCCACAGATACGCAGTATTTT	CASSLRGQGPTDTQYF
.	TRBJ2-3	.	TRBV11-3	TGTGCCAGCAGCTTAGGCCAGGGGCCCACAGATACGCAGTATTTT	CASSLGQGPTDTQYF
.	TRBJ1-4	.	TRBV6-6	TGTGCCAGCTGGGCGGCCGAACTGTTTTTT	CASWAAELFF
.	TRBJ2-2	.	TRBV28	TGTGCCAGCAGTTTACTTTCCGGGGGCGCGAGCACCGGGGAGCTGTTTTTT	CASSLLSGGASTGELFF
TRBD2	TRBJ2-1	once	TRBV27	TGTGCCAGCAGTTTCGGACTACAACCCGGGGGGGAGCAGTTCTTC	CASSFGLQPGGEQFF
.	TRBJ2-5	.	TRBV7-8	TGTGCCAGCAGCTTAGCGGGCCAGGGAACCCAGTACTTC	CASSLAGQGTQYF
.	TRBJ2-3	.	TRBV2	TGTGCCAGCACCCCCGCAGGGGCCTTCACAGATACGCAGTATTTT	CASTPAGAFTDTQYF
.	TRBJ2-2	.	TRBV7-9	TGTGCCAGCAGCCCATCGGGGCCTGCCGGGGAGCTGTTTTTT	CASSPSGPAGELFF
TRBD1	TRBJ1-4	.	TRBV2	TGTGCCAGCAGGACAGGGTGGTTGGAAAAACTGTTTTTT	CASRTGWLEKLFF